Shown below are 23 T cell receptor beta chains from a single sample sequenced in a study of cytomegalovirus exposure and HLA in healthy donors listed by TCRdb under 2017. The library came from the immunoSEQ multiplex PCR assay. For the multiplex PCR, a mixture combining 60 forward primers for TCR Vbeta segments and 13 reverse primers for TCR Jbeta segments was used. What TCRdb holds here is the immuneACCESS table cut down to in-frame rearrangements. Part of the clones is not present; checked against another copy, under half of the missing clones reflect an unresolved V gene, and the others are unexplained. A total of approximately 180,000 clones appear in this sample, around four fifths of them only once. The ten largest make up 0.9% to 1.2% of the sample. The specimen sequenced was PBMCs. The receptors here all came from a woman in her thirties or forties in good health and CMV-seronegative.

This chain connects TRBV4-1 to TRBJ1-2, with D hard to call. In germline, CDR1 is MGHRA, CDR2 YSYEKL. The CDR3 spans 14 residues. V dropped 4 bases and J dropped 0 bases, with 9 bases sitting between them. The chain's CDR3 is CASSLQPSNYGYTF. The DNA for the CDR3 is TGCGCCAGCAGCCTACAGCCTTCTAACTATGGCTACACCTTC.

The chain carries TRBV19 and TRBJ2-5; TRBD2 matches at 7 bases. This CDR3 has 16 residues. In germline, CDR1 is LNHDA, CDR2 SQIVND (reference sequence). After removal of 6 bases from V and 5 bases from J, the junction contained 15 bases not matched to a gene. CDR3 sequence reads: CASSPSWGRAGETQYF. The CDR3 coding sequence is TGTGCCAGTAGCCCGTCCTGGGGGAGGGCCGGGGAGACCCAGTACTTC.

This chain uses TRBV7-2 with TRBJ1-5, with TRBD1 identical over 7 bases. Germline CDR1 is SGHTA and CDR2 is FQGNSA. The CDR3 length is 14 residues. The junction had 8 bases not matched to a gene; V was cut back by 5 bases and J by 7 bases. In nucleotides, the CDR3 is TGTGCCAGCAGCCCAGGGGGTACGGACCAGCCCCAGCATTTT. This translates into CASSPGGTDQPQHF.

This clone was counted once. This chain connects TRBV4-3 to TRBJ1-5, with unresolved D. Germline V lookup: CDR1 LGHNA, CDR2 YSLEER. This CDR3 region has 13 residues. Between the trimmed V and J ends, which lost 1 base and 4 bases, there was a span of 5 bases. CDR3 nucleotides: TGCGCCAGCAGCCAAGCGACAAATCAGCCCCAGCATTTT. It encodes CASSQATNQPQHF.

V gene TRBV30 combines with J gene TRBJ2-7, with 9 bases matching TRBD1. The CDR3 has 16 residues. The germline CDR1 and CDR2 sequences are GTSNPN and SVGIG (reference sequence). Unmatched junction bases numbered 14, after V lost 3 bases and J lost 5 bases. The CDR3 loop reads CAWRPAGGQGFHEQYF. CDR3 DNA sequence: TGTGCCTGGAGGCCTGCAGGAGGACAGGGGTTCCACGAGCAGTACTTC.

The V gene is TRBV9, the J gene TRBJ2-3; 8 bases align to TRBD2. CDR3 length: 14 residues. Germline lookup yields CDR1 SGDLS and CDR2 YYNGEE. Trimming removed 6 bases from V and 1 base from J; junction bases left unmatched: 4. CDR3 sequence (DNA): TGTGCCAGCACTCCGGGGGGGGGCACAGATACGCAGTATTTT. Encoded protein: CASTPGGGTDTQYF. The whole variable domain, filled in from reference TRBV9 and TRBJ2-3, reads DSGVTQTPKHLITATGQRVTLRCSPRSGDLSVYWYQQSLDQGLQFLIQYYNGEERAKGNILERFSAQQFPDLHSELNLSSLELGDSALYFCASTPGGGTDTQYFGPGTRLTVL.

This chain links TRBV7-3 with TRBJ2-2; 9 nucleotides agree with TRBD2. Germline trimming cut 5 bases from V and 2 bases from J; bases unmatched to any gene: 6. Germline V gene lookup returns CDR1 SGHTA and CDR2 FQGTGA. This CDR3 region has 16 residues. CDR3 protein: CASSLRTSANTGELFF. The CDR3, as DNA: TGTGCCAGCAGCCTCAGGACTAGCGCAAACACCGGGGAGCTGTTTTTT.

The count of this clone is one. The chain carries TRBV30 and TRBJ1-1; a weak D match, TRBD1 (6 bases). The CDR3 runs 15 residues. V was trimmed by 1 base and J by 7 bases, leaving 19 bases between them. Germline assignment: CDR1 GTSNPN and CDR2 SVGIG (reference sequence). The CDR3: CAWSDLVGQGFEAFF. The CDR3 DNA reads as TGTGCCTGGAGTGATTTGGTGGGGCAGGGGTTTGAAGCTTTCTTT.

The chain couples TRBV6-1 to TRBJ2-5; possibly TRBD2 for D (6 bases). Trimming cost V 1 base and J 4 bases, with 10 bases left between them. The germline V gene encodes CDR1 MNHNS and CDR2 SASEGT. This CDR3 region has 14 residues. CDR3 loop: CASSEGWGGETQYF. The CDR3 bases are TGTGCCAGCAGTGAAGGATGGGGAGGAGAGACCCAGTACTTC.

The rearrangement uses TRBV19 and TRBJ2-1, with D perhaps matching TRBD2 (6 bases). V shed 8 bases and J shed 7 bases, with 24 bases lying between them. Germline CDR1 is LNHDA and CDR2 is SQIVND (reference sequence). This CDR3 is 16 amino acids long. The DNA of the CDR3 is TGTGCCAGTGCTGGGACCCTGGAGGGCCTGGGGAATGAGCAGTTCTTC. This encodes CASAGTLEGLGNEQFF.

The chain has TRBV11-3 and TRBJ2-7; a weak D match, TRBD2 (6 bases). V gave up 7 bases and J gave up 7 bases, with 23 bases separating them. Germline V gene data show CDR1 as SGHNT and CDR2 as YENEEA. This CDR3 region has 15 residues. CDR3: CASTLGGAGQAEQYF. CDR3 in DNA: TGTGCCAGCACTTTAGGAGGGGCAGGTCAGGCGGAGCAGTACTTC. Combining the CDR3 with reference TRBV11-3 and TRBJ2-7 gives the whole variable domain EAGVVQSPRYKIIEKKQPVAFWCNPISGHNTLYWYLQNLGQGPELLIRYENEEAVDDSQLPKDRFSAERLKGVDSTLKIQPAELGDSAVYLCASTLGGAGQAEQYFGPGTRLTVT.

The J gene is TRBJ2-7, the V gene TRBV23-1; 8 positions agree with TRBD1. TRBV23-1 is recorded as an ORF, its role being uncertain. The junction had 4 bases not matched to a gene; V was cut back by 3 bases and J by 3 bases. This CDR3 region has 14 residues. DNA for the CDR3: TGCGCCAGCAGTCAGACTGGACAGGGCTACGAGCAGTACTTC. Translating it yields CASSQTGQGYEQYF.

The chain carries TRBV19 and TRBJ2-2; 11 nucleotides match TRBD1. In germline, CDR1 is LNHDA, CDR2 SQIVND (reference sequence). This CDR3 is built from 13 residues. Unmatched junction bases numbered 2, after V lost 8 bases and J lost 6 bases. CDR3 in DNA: TGTGCCAGTGGGACAGGGGGGGCCGGGGAGCTGTTTTTT. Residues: CASGTGGAGELFF. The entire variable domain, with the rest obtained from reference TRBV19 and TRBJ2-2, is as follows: DGGITQSPKYLFRKEGQNVTLSCEQNLNHDAMYWYRQDPGQGLRLIYYSQIVNDFQKGDIAEGYSVSREKKESFPLTVTSAQKNPTAFYLCASGTGGAGELFFGEGSRLTVL.

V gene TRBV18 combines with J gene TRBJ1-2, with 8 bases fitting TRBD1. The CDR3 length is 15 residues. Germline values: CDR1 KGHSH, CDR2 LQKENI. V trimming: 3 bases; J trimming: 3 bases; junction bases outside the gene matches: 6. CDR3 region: CASSPGQGVYYGYTF. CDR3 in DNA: TGTGCCAGCTCACCCGGACAGGGTGTCTACTATGGCTACACCTTC.

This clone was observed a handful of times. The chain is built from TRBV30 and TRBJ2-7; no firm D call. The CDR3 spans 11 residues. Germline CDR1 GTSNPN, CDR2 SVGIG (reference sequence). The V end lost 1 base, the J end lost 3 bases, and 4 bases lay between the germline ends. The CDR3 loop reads CAWSAYYEQYF. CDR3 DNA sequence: TGTGCCTGGAGTGCGTACTACGAGCAGTACTTC. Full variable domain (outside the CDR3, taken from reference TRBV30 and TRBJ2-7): SQTIHQWPATLVQPVGSPLSLECTVEGTSNPNLYWYRQAAGRGLQLLFYSVGIGQISSEVPQNLSASRPQDRQFILSSKKLLLSDSGFYLCAWSAYYEQYFGPGTRLTVT.

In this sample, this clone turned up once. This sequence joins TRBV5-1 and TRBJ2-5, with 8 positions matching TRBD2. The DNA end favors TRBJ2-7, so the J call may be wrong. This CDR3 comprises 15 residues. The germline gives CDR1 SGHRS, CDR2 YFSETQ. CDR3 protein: CASSLDSGSSYEQYF. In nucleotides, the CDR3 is TGCGCCAGCAGCTTAGACAGCGGGAGCTCCTACGAGCAGTACTTC.

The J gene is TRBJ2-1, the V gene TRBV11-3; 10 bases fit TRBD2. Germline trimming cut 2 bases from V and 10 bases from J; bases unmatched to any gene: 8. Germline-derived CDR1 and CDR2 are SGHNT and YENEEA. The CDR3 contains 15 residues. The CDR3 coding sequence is TGTGCCAGCAGCTTATTACTAGCGGGGTTGGGGGAGCAGTTCTTC. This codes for CASSLLLAGLGEQFF.

The CDR3 coding sequence is TGTGCCAGCAGCTTGGTGGGGGGGGCGAGGAACACTGAAGCTTTCTTT. It specifies CASSLVGGARNTEAFF. The chain couples TRBV5-6 to TRBJ1-1; the D gene is possibly TRBD1 (6 bases). Trimming took off 0 bases at V and 1 base at J, with 13 bases between the two ends. The CDR3 is 16 amino acids. Per the germline V gene, CDR1 is SGHDT and CDR2 is YYEEEE.

CDR3 sequence reads: CASSREPGELFF. The CDR3 coding sequence is TGTGCCAGCAGCCGAGAACCCGGGGAGCTGTTTTTT. This chain connects TRBV5-6 to TRBJ2-2; D gene uncertain. Germline V gives CDR1 SGHDT, CDR2 YYEEEE. The CDR3 covers 12 residues. Trimming stripped 4 bases from V and 6 bases from J, with 7 bases between.

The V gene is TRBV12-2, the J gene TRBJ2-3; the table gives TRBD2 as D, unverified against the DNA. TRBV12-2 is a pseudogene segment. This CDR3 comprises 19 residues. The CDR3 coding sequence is TGTGCAAGTCGCTTAGCGAACTCTAGCGGGGAGTCCTACACAGATACGCAGTATTTT. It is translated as CASRLANSSGESYTDTQYF.

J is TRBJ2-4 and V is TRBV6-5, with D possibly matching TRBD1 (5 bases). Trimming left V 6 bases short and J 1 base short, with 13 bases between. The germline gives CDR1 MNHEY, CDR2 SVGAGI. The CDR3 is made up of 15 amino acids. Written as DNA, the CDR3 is TGTGCCAGCAGCTCCACAGGTTTCGCCAAAAACATTCAGTACTTC. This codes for CASSSTGFAKNIQYF.

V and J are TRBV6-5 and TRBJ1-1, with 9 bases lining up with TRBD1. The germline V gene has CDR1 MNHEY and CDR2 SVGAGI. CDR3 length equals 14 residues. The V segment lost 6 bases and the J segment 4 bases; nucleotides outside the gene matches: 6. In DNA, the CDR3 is TGTGCCAGCAGCCGCGGGACAGGGTTCACTGAAGCTTTCTTT. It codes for CASSRGTGFTEAFF.

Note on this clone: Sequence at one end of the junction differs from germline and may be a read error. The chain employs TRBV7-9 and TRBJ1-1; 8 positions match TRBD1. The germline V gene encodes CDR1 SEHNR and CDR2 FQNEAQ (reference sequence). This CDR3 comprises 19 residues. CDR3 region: CSSSLATAWQGAVDTEAFF. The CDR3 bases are TGTTCCAGCAGCTTAGCCACAGCATGGCAGGGGGCGGTGGACACTGAAGCTTTCTTT. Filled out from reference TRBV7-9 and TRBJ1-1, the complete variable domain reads DTGVSQNPRHKITKRGQNVTFRCDPISEHNRLYWYRQTLGQGPEFLTYFQNEAQLEKSRLLSDRFSAERPKGSFSTLEIQRTEQGDSAMYLCSSSLATAWQGAVDTEAFFGQGTRLTVV.